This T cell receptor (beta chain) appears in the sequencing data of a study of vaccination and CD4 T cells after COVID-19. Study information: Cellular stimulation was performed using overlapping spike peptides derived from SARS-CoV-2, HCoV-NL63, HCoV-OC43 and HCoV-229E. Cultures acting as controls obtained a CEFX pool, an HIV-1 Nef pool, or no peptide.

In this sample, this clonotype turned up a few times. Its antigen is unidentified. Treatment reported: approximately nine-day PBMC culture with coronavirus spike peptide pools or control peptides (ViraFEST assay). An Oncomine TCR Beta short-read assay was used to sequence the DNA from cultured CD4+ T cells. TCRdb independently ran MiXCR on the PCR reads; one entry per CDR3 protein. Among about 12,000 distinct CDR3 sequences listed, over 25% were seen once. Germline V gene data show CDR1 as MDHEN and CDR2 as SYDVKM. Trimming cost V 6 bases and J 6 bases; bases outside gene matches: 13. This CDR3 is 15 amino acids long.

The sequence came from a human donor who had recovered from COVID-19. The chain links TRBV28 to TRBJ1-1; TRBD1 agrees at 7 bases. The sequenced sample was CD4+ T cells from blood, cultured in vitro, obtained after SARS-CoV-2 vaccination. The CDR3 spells CASRGAGGFGAEAFF. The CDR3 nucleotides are TGTGCCAGCAGAGGGGCAGGGGGATTCGGGGCTGAAGCTTTCTTT.